Listed below are T cell receptor beta chains from one sample, sequenced in a study of blood T cells in healthy people across ages. TCRdb reanalysed the 5' RACE reads using MiXCR and keeps one entry per CDR3 protein. The sample contains over 550,000 distinct CDR3 sequences, approximately 30% of which appear only once. The sequencing sample was made of blood. The receptors were gathered from a woman of 80 years or more in good health. CDR3s include the opening cysteine and the closing phenylalanine or tryptophan. The D gene is left open where the match is weak. A row's size may be missing; if present it is once, few, many or a size class.

abundance: few
d_gene: TRBD1
v_gene: TRBV5-1
j_gene: TRBJ1-1
CDR3aa: CARDRVGQEKEAFF
CDR3nt: TGCGCCAGGGACAGGGTCGGACAGGAAAAAGAAGCTTTCTTT

abundance: .
d_gene: .
v_gene: TRBV3-1
j_gene: TRBJ1-1
CDR3aa: CASSQELGGTEAFF
CDR3nt: TGTGCCAGCAGCCAAGAACTGGGGGGCACTGAAGCTTTCTTT

abundance: many
d_gene: TRBD2
v_gene: TRBV20-1
j_gene: TRBJ2-5
CDR3aa: CSARLAGASGVETQYF
CDR3nt: TGCAGTGCTAGGCTAGCGGGGGCCTCTGGAGTGGAGACCCAGTACTTC

abundance: few
d_gene: TRBD1
v_gene: TRBV27
j_gene: TRBJ2-2
CDR3aa: CASSKGAVDTGELFF
CDR3nt: TGTGCCAGCAGTAAGGGGGCCGTCGACACCGGGGAGCTGTTTTTT

abundance: .
d_gene: .
v_gene: TRBV27
j_gene: TRBJ1-2
CDR3aa: CASSSGHLYTF
CDR3nt: TGTGCCAGCAGTTCGGGACACCTCTACACCTTC

abundance: many
d_gene: TRBD1
v_gene: TRBV7-8
j_gene: TRBJ1-1
CDR3aa: CASRRIQGASTEAFF
CDR3nt: TGTGCCAGCAGACGTATTCAGGGGGCGAGCACTGAAGCTTTCTTT

abundance: .
d_gene: .
v_gene: TRBV12-3/TRBV12-4
j_gene: TRBJ1-2
CDR3aa: CASSLSRVGYTF
CDR3nt: TGTGCCAGCAGTTTATCTAGGGTTGGCTACACCTTC

abundance: .
d_gene: TRBD1
v_gene: TRBV20-1
j_gene: TRBJ2-7
CDR3aa: CSARDGTGGDYEQYF
CDR3nt: TGCAGTGCTAGAGATGGGACAGGTGGGGACTACGAGCAGTACTTC

abundance: many
d_gene: .
v_gene: TRBV6-2/TRBV6-3
j_gene: TRBJ1-1
CDR3aa: CASRPQGAEAFF
CDR3nt: TGTGCCAGCAGACCACAAGGGGCTGAAGCTTTCTTT

abundance: many
d_gene: .
v_gene: TRBV7-3
j_gene: TRBJ2-6
CDR3aa: CASSASSAGANVLTF
CDR3nt: TGTGCCAGCAGCGCGTCTAGTGCTGGGGCCAACGTCCTGACTTTC

abundance: few
d_gene: .
v_gene: TRBV20-1
j_gene: TRBJ1-1
CDR3aa: CSAETPMNTEAFF
CDR3nt: TGCAGTGCCGAGACACCGATGAACACTGAAGCTTTCTTT

abundance: many
d_gene: .
v_gene: TRBV7-2
j_gene: TRBJ1-4
CDR3aa: CASSLAGATNEKLFF
CDR3nt: TGTGCCAGCAGCTTAGCGGGTGCAACTAATGAAAAACTGTTTTTT

abundance: many
d_gene: .
v_gene: TRBV29-1
j_gene: TRBJ2-1
CDR3aa: CSVEAAYNEQFF
CDR3nt: TGCAGCGTTGAAGCGGCCTACAATGAGCAGTTCTTC

abundance: .
d_gene: .
v_gene: TRBV3-1
j_gene: TRBJ1-2
CDR3aa: CTSSQGPSLNYGYTF
CDR3nt: TGTACCAGCAGCCAAGGACCCAGTTTAAATTATGGCTACACCTTC

abundance: many
d_gene: TRBD2
v_gene: TRBV20-1
j_gene: TRBJ2-3
CDR3aa: CSAPRTSGSTDTQYF
CDR3nt: TGCAGTGCTCCGAGGACTAGCGGTAGCACAGATACGCAGTATTTT

abundance: many
d_gene: TRBD1
v_gene: TRBV15
j_gene: TRBJ2-1
CDR3aa: CATSRDRTGAGEQFF
CDR3nt: TGTGCCACCAGCAGAGACCGGACAGGGGCTGGTGAGCAGTTCTTC

abundance: once
d_gene: .
v_gene: TRBV28
j_gene: TRBJ1-2
CDR3aa: CASSTLGHRPANYGYTF
CDR3nt: TGTGCCAGCAGTACCTTGGGACACCGACCAGCTAACTATGGCTACACCTTC

abundance: many
d_gene: .
v_gene: TRBV7-2
j_gene: TRBJ2-3
CDR3aa: CASSPKDTQYF
CDR3nt: TGTGCCAGCAGCCCGAAGGATACGCAGTATTTT

abundance: .
d_gene: .
v_gene: TRBV28
j_gene: TRBJ1-1
CDR3aa: CASSLRGSDLNTEAFF
CDR3nt: TGTGCCAGCAGTTTAAGGGGGTCGGATCTGAACACTGAAGCTTTCTTT

abundance: .
d_gene: .
v_gene: TRBV3-1
j_gene: TRBJ2-7
CDR3aa: CASSQRLYNEQYF
CDR3nt: TGTGCCAGCAGCCAGAGGCTCTACAATGAGCAGTACTTC

abundance: many
d_gene: .
v_gene: TRBV20-1
j_gene: TRBJ1-1
CDR3aa: CSARDYRANTEAFF
CDR3nt: TGCAGTGCTAGAGACTACAGGGCGAACACTGAAGCTTTCTTT

abundance: many
d_gene: TRBD1
v_gene: TRBV7-9
j_gene: TRBJ1-4
CDR3aa: CASSHTLGTGVEKLFF
CDR3nt: TGTGCCAGCAGCCACACCCTCGGGACAGGGGTTGAAAAACTGTTTTTT

abundance: many
d_gene: .
v_gene: TRBV5-1
j_gene: TRBJ1-1
CDR3aa: CASSLAGYSAEAFF
CDR3nt: TGCGCCAGCAGCTTGGCCGGGTATAGCGCTGAAGCTTTCTTT

abundance: few
d_gene: .
v_gene: TRBV4-1
j_gene: TRBJ1-2
CDR3aa: CASSQESDYGYTF
CDR3nt: TGCGCCAGCAGCCAAGAATCAGACTATGGCTACACCTTC

abundance: .
d_gene: TRBD1
v_gene: TRBV10-3
j_gene: TRBJ1-6
CDR3aa: CAIAPVQGDNLPLHF
CDR3nt: TGTGCCATCGCACCGGTACAGGGGGATAATTTACCCCTCCACTTT

abundance: many
d_gene: TRBD1
v_gene: TRBV6-5
j_gene: TRBJ1-4
CDR3aa: CASSYGTDEKLFF
CDR3nt: TGTGCCAGCAGCTACGGGACAGATGAAAAACTGTTTTTT

abundance: .
d_gene: TRBD2
v_gene: TRBV5-6
j_gene: TRBJ2-7
CDR3aa: CASREWVSGLIEQYF
CDR3nt: TGTGCCAGCAGGGAGTGGGTTAGCGGGTTGATCGAGCAGTACTTC

abundance: .
d_gene: TRBD2
v_gene: TRBV4-2
j_gene: TRBJ2-5
CDR3aa: CASSQDRLAPEETQYF
CDR3nt: TGTGCCAGCAGCCAGGACCGACTAGCTCCGGAAGAGACCCAGTACTTC

abundance: many
d_gene: TRBD1
v_gene: TRBV20-1
j_gene: TRBJ2-1
CDR3aa: CSASRGGLVGEQFF
CDR3nt: TGCAGTGCTAGTAGAGGGGGCCTCGTCGGTGAGCAGTTCTTC

abundance: .
d_gene: .
v_gene: TRBV6-5
j_gene: TRBJ2-7
CDR3aa: CASTKDGTTYEQYF
CDR3nt: TGTGCCAGCACCAAGGACGGGACAACCTACGAGCAGTACTTC

abundance: many
d_gene: .
v_gene: TRBV12-3/TRBV12-4
j_gene: TRBJ2-1
CDR3aa: CASSLVAQGNEQFF
CDR3nt: TGTGCCAGCAGTTTAGTGGCCCAGGGCAATGAGCAGTTCTTC

abundance: .
d_gene: .
v_gene: TRBV20-1
j_gene: TRBJ1-4
CDR3aa: CSARDRRRVGEKLFF
CDR3nt: TGCAGTGCTAGAGATCGTAGACGAGTGGGCGAAAAACTGTTTTTT

abundance: .
d_gene: TRBD1
v_gene: TRBV7-9
j_gene: TRBJ1-1
CDR3aa: CASSLAQGRNTEAFF
CDR3nt: TGTGCCAGCAGCTTAGCACAGGGGAGAAACACTGAAGCTTTCTTT

abundance: once
d_gene: .
v_gene: TRBV12-3/TRBV12-4
j_gene: TRBJ1-5
CDR3aa: CASSLRDTNNQPQHF
CDR3nt: TGTGCCAGCAGTTTAAGGGACACTAACAATCAGCCCCAGCATTTT

abundance: .
d_gene: TRBD2
v_gene: TRBV5-1
j_gene: TRBJ2-7
CDR3aa: CASSLAGISDYYEQYF
CDR3nt: TGCGCCAGCAGCTTAGCGGGAATCTCCGACTACTACGAGCAGTACTTC

abundance: .
d_gene: .
v_gene: TRBV30
j_gene: TRBJ1-1
CDR3aa: CAWSVGGALVGTEAFF
CDR3nt: TGTGCCTGGAGTGTCGGGGGGGCTCTTGTAGGAACTGAGGCTTTCTTT

abundance: many
d_gene: .
v_gene: TRBV28
j_gene: TRBJ1-2
CDR3aa: CASHSNYGYTF
CDR3nt: TGTGCCAGCCACTCAAACTATGGCTACACCTTC